This entry lists 2 T cell receptor beta chains sequenced from one sample in a study of T-cell memory formation after mild COVID-19. TCRdb redid the calling of the 5' RACE reads with MiXCR, one entry per CDR3 protein. The sample consists of more than 75,000 distinct CDR3 sequences, nearly 25% of them appearing once. Sequencing used PBMCs or a T cell subset sorted from them (not recorded which). The origin of the receptors is a man aged 18 to 30 who had mild COVID-19 (a few samples of this study predate the infection). Cell type and time point are not known.

CDR3 DNA: TGTGCCAGCAACGTCATCCGGGACACAAAAAACATTCAGTACTTC. Its protein product is CASNVIRDTKNIQYF. The rearrangement links TRBV6-6 to TRBJ2-4; a weak D match, TRBD1 (6 bases). The length of the CDR3 is 15 residues. Germline-derived CDR1 and CDR2 are MNHNY and SVGAGI (reference sequence). Trimming cost V 7 bases and J 4 bases, with 17 bases left between them.

The V gene is TRBV12-3 or TRBV12-4, the J gene TRBJ2-5, with TRBD2 as a possible D gene (5 bases). The CDR3 is 11 residues long. V lost 10 bases and J lost 5, with 11 bases in between. The CDR3 DNA is TGTGCCACCCTCCGAGGGGAGACCCAGTACTTC. It yields the protein CATLRGETQYF.